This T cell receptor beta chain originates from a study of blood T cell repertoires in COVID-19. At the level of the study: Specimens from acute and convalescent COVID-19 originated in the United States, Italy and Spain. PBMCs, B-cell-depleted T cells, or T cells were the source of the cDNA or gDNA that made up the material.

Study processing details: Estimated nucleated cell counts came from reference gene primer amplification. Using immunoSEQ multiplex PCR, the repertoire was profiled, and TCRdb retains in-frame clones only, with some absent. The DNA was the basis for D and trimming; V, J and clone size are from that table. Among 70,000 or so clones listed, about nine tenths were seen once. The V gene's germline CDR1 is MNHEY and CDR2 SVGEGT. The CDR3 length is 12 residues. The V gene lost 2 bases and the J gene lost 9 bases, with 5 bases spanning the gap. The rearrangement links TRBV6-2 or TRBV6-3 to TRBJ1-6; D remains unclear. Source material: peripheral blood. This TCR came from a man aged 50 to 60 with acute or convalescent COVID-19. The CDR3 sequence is CASSYPSSPLHF. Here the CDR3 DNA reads TGTGCCAGCAGTTACCCCAGTTCACCCCTCCACTTT.